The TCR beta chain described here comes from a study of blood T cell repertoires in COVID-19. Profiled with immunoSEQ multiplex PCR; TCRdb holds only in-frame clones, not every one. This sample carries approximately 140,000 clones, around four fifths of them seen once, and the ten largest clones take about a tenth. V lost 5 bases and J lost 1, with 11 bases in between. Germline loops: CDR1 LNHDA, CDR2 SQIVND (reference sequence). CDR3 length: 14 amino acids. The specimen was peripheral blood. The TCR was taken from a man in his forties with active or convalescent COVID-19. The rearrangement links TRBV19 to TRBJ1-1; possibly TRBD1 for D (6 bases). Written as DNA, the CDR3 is TGTGCCAGTAGTTTTCCGGACAGGAACACTGAAGCTTTCTTT. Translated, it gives CASSFPDRNTEAFF.